This T cell receptor beta chain was obtained from a study of blood T cell repertoires in COVID-19. Overall study: Sites across the United States, Italy and Spain contributed samples from acute and convalescent COVID-19. PBMCs, B-cell-depleted T cells, or T cells provided the cDNA or gDNA that made up the material.

Original handling: Estimation of nucleated cell counts was performed using reference gene primer amplification. Using immunoSEQ multiplex PCR, the repertoire was profiled, and TCRdb retains in-frame clones only, with some absent. Clone size and the V and J calls come from that table; the DNA yielded D and trimming. Of around 64,000 clones in the sample, 70% to 90% were seen once. The clonotype comes from a man between 25 and 39 years old with acute or convalescent COVID-19. The sequencing input was peripheral blood.

The CDR3 DNA sequence: TGCGCCAGCAGCTGGGAGGGGTATGAGCAGTTCTTC. This sequence encodes CASSWEGYEQFF. The rearrangement joins TRBV5-1 to TRBJ2-1; 7 bases map to TRBD2. Germline CDR1 reads SGHRS; CDR2 reads YFSETQ. The CDR3 covers 12 residues. The V and J ends lost 3 bases and 8 bases, in that order; junction bases with no gene match: 2.